The entry below gives a single TCR beta chain sequence along with its context. The assay was immunoSEQ multiplex PCR, and TCRdb's table has in-frame clones only and misses some. The sample has 100,000 to 150,000 clones, over 75% seen once; the top ten hold about 1.2%. The source of the sample is a study of T cell responses to AZD1222 COVID-19 vaccine. CDR1 and CDR2 from the germline V gene are LGHDT and YNNKEL (reference sequence). This CDR3 contains 17 residues. The germline V and J ends were trimmed by 0 bases and 5 bases, with 17 bases remaining between them. This TCR was recovered from an adult in good health. The chain combines TRBV3-1 (or the pseudogene TRBV3-2) with TRBJ2-1, with D possibly being TRBD1 or TRBD2 (5 bases each). The sample consisted of peripheral blood, taken on day 0 of AZD1222 vaccination. The CDR3, as DNA: TGTGCCAGCAGCCAAGATCAGACCGAGAGGGGACACAATGAGCAGTTCTTC. Residues: CASSQDQTERGHNEQFF.